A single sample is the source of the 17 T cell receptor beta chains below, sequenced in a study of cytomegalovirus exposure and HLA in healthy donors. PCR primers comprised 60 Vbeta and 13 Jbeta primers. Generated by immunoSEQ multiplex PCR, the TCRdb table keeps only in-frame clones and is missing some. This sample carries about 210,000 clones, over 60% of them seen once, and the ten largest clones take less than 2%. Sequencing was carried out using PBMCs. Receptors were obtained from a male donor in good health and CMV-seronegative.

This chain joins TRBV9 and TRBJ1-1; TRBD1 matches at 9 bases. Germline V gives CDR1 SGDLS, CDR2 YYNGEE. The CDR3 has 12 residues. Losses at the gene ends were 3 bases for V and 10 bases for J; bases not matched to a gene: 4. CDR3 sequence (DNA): TGTGCCAGCAGCGGGCTGACAGGGGGAGCTTTCTTT. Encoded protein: CASSGLTGGAFF.

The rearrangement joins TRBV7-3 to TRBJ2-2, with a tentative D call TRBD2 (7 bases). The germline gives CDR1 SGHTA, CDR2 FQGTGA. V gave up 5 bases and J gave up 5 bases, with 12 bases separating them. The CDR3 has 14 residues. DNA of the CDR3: TGTGCCAGCAGCCCAAGGGGGGGAACCGGGGAGCTGTTTTTT. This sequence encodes CASSPRGGTGELFF.

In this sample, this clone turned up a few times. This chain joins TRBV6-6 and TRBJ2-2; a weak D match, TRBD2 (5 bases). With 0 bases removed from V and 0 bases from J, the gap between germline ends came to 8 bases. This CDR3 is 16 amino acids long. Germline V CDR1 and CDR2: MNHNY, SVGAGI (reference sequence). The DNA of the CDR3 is TGTGCCAGCAGTTACTCGAGGGCGTCGAACACCGGGGAGCTGTTTTTT. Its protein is CASSYSRASNTGELFF.

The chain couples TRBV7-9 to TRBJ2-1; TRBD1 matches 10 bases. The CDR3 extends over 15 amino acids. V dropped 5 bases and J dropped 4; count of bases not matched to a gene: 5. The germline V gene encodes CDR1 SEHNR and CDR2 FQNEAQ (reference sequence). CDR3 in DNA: TGTGCCAGCAGCCCCTGGGACAGGGGTTACAATGAGCAGTTCTTC. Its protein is CASSPWDRGYNEQFF.

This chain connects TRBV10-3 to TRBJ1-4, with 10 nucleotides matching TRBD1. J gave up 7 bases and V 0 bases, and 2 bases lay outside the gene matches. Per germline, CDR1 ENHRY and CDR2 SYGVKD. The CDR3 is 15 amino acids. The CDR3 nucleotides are TGTGCCATCAGTGAGTCGGGACAGGGGTTTGAAAAACTGTTTTTT. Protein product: CAISESGQGFEKLFF.

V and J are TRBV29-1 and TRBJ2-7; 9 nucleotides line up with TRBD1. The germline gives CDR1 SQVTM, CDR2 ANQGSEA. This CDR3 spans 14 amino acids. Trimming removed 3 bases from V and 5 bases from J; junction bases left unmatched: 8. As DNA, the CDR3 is TGCAGCGTTGACTCGGGACAGGGTTTCCACGAGCAGTACTTC. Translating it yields CSVDSGQGFHEQYF.

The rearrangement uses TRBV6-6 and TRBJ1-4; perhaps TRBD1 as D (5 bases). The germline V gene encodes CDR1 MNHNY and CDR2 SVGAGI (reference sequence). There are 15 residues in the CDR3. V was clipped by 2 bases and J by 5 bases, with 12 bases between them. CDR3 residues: CASSYGGTVNEKLFF. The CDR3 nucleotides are TGTGCCAGCAGTTACGGCGGGACGGTGAATGAAAAACTGTTTTTT.

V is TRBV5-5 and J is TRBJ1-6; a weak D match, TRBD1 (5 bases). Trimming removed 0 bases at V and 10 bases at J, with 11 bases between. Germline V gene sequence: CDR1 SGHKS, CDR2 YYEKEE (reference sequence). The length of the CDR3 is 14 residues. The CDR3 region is CASSLAQGDSPLHF. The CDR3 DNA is TGTGCCAGCAGCTTGGCCCAGGGCGACTCACCCCTCCACTTT.

The CDR3 DNA sequence: TGTGCCAGCAGTGAAGGTTGGGGAGGAAAACTGTTTTTT. Protein: CASSEGWGGKLFF. The chain employs TRBV6-1 and TRBJ1-4; D gene unclear. Trimming took 1 base from V and 10 from J, leaving 10 bases between them. The CDR3 contains 13 residues. Germline V gene sequence: CDR1 MNHNS, CDR2 SASEGT.

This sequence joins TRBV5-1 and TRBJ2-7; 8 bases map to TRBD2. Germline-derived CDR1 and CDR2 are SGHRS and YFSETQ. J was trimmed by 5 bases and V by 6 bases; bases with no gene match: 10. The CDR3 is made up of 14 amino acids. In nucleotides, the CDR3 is TGCGCCAGCACCCCGGGGGGGGGCCTCGACGAGCAGTACTTC. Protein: CASTPGGGLDEQYF.

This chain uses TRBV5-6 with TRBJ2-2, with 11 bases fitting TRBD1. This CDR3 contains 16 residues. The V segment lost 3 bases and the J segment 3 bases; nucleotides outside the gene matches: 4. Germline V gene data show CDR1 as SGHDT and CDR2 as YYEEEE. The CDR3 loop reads CASSWTGGPDTGELFF. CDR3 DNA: TGTGCCAGCAGCTGGACAGGGGGCCCGGACACCGGGGAGCTGTTTTTT.

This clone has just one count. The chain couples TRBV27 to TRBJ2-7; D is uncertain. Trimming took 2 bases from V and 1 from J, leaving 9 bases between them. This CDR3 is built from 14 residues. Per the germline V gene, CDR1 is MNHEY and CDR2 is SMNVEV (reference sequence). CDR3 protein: CASSLKSYSYEQYF. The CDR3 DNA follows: TGTGCCAGCAGTTTAAAATCTTATTCCTACGAGCAGTACTTC.

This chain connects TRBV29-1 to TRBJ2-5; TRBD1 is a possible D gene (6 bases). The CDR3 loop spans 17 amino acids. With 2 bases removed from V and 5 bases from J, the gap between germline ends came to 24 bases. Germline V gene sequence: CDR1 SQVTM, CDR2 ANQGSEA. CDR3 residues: CSVENRQGPQGWETQYF. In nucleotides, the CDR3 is TGCAGCGTTGAAAATCGGCAGGGCCCACAGGGTTGGGAGACCCAGTACTTC.

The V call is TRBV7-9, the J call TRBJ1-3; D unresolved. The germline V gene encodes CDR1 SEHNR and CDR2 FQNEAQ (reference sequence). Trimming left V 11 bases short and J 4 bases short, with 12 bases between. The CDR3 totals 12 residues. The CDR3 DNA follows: TGTGCCGCAAAAGGAGGAGGAAACACCATATATTTT. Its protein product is CAAKGGGNTIYF.

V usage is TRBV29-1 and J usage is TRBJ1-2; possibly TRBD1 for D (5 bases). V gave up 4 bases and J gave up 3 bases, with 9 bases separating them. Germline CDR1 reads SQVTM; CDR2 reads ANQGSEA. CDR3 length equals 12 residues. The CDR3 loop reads CSVGGDYYGYTF. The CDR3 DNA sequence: TGCAGCGTTGGGGGGGATTACTATGGCTACACCTTC.

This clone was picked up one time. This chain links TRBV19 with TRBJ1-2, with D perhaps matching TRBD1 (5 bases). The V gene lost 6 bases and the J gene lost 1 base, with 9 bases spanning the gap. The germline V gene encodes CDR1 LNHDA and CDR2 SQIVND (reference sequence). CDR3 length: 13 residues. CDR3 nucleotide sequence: TGTGCCAGTAGGTTTGACAGTAACTATGGCTACACCTTC. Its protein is CASRFDSNYGYTF.

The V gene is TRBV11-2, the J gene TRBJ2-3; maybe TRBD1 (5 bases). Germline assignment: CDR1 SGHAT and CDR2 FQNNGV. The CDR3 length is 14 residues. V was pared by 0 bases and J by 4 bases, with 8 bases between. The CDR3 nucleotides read TGTGCCAGCAGCTTAGATAGGGGCCCAGATACGCAGTATTTT. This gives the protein CASSLDRGPDTQYF.